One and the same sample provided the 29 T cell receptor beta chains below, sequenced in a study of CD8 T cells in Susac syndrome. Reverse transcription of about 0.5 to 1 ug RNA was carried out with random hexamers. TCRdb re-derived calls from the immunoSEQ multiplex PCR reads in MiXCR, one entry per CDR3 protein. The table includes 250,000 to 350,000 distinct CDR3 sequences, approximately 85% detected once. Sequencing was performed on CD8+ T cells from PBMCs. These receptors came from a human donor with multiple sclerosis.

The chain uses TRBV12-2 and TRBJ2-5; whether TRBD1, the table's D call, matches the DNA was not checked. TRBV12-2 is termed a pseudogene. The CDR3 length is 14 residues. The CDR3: CASRSVGRQETQYF. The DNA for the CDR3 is TGTGCAAGTCGCTCAGTAGGGCGACAAGAGACCCAGTACTTC.

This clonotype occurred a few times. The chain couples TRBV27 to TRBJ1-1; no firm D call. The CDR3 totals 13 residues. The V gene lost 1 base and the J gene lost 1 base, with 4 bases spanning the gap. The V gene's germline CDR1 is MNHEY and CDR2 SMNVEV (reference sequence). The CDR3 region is CASSLYGNTEAFF. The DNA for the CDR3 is TGTGCCAGCAGTTTATATGGGAACACTGAAGCTTTCTTT.

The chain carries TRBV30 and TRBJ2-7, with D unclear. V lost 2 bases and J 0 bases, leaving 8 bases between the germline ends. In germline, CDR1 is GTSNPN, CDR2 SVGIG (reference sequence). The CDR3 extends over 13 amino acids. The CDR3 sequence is CAWSNRDSYEQYF. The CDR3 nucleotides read TGTGCCTGGAGTAACCGCGACTCCTACGAGCAGTACTTC.

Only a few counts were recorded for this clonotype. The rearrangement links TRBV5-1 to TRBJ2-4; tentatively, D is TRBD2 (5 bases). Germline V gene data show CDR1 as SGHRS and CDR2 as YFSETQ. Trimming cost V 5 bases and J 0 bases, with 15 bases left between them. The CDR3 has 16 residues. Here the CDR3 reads CASRLDYTLAKNIQYF. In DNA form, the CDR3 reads TGCGCCAGCAGGCTTGACTACACCCTAGCCAAAAACATTCAGTACTTC.

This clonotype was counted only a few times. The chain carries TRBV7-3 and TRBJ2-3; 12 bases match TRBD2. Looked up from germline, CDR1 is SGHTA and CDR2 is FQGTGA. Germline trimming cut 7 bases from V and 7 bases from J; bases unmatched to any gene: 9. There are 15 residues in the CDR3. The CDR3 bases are TGTGCCAGCAACTCTAGACTAGCGGGAGCGTATACGCAGTATTTT. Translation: CASNSRLAGAYTQYF.

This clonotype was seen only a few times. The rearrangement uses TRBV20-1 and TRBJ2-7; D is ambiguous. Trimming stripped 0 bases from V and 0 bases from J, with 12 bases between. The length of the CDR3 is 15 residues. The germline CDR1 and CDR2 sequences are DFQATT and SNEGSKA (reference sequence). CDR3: CSARDLGYSSYEQYF. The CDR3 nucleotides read TGCAGTGCTAGAGATTTGGGCTACAGCTCCTACGAGCAGTACTTC.

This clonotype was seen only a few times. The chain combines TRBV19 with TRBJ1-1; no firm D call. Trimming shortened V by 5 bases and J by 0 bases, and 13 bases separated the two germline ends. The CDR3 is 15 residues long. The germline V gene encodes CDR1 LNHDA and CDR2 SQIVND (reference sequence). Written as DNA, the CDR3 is TGTGCCAGTAGTGGGAACATTGGCATGAACACTGAAGCTTTCTTT. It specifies CASSGNIGMNTEAFF.

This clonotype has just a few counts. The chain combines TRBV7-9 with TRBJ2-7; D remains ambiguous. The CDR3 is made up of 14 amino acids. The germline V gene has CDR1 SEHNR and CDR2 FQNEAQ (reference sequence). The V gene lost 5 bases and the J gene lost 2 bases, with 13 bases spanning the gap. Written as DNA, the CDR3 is TGTGCCAGCAGCCCTAGTGGGTCCCCCTACGAGCAGTACTTC. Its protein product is CASSPSGSPYEQYF.

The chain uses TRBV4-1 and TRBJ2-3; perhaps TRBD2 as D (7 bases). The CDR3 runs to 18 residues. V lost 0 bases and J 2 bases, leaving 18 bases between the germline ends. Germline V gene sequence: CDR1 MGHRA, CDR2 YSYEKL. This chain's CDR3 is CASSQEPRGGGITDTQYF. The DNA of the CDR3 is TGCGCCAGCAGCCAAGAACCCCGAGGGGGGGGAATCACAGATACGCAGTATTTT.

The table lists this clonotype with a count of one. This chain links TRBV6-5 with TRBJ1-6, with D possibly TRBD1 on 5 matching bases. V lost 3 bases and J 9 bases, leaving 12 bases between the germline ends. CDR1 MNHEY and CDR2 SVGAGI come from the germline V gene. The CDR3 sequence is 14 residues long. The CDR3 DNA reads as TGTGCCAGCAGTTATAGTGAGGGGACTTCACCCCTCCACTTT. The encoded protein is CASSYSEGTSPLHF.

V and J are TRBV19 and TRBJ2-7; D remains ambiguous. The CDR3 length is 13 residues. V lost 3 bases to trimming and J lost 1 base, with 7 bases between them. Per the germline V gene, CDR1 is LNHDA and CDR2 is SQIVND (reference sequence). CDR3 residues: CASSISPSYEQYF. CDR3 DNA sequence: TGTGCCAGTAGTATTTCCCCGTCCTACGAGCAGTACTTC.

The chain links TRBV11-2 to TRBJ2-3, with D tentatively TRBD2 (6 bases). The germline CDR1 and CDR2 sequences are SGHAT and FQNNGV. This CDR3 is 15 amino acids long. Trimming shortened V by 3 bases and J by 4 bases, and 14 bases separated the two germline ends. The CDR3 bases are TGTGCCAGCAGCTTGGGGGTTTCTAGCGCAGATACGCAGTATTTT. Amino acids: CASSLGVSSADTQYF.

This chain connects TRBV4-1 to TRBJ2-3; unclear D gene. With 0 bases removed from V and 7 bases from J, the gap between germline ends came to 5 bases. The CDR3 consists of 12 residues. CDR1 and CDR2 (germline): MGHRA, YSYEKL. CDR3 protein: CASSQDTNTQYF. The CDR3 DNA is TGCGCCAGCAGCCAAGATACAAATACGCAGTATTTT.

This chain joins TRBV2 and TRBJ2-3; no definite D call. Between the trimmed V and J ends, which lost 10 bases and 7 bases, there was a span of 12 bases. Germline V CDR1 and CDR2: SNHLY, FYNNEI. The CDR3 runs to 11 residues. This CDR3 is CATHARNTQYF. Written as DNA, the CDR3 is TGTGCCACCCATGCCCGCAATACGCAGTATTTT. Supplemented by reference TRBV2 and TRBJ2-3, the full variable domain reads EPEVTQTPSHQVTQMGQEVILRCVPISNHLYFYWYRQILGQKVEFLVSFYNNEISEKSEIFDDQFSVERPDGSNFTLKIRSTKLEDSAMYFCATHARNTQYFGPGTRLTVL.

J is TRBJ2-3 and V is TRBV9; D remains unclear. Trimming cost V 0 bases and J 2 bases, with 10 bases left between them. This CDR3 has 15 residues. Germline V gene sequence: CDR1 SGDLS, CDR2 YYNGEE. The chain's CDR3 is CASSVAGRITDTQYF. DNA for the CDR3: TGTGCCAGCAGCGTAGCAGGACGTATCACAGATACGCAGTATTTT.

The CDR3 protein is CASSMGSLGAEAFF. The CDR3 DNA reads TGTGCCAGCAGTATGGGGTCCCTCGGGGCTGAAGCTTTCTTT. V is TRBV27 and J is TRBJ1-1; D unresolved. V lost 5 bases to trimming and J lost 6 bases, with 16 bases between them. This CDR3 contains 14 residues. Per germline, CDR1 MNHEY and CDR2 SMNVEV (reference sequence).

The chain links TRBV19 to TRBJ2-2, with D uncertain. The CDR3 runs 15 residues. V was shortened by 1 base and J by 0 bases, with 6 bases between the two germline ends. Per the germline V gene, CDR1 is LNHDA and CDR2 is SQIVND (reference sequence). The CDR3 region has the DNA TGTGCCAGTAGTATAGTTGGGCCGAACACCGGGGAGCTGTTTTTT. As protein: CASSIVGPNTGELFF.

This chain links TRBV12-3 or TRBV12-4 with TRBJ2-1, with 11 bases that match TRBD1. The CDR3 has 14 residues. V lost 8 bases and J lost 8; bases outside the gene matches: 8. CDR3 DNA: TGTGCCAGCGGGTCCTCGGGACAGGGGGATGAGCAGTTCTTC. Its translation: CASGSSGQGDEQFF.

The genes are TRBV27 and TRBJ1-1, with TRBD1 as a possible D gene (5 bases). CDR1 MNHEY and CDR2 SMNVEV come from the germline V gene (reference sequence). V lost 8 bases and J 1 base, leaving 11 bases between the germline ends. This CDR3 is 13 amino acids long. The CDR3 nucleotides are TGTGCCAGCCAGAACGGGGCGAACACTGAAGCTTTCTTT. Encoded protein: CASQNGANTEAFF.

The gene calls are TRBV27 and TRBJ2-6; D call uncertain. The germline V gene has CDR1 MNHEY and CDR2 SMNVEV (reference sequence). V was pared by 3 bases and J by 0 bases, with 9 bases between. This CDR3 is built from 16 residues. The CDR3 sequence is CASSFLRRSGANVLTF. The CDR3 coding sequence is TGTGCCAGCAGTTTCTTAAGGCGCTCTGGGGCCAACGTCCTGACTTTC.

Here the CDR3 DNA reads TGCAGTGCTAGAAGTACAGTTTCCTACGAGCAGTACTTC. It specifies CSARSTVSYEQYF. The chain is built from TRBV20-1 and TRBJ2-7; D call uncertain. The length of the CDR3 is 13 residues. Germline values: CDR1 DFQATT, CDR2 SNEGSKA (reference sequence). V was clipped by 2 bases and J by 1 base, with 9 bases between them.

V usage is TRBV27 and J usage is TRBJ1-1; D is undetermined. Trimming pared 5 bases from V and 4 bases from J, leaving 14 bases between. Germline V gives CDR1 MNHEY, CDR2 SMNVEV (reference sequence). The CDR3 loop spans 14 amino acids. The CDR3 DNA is TGTGCCAGCAGTCTCAGGAATCCGGGCACTGAAGCTTTCTTT. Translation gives CASSLRNPGTEAFF.

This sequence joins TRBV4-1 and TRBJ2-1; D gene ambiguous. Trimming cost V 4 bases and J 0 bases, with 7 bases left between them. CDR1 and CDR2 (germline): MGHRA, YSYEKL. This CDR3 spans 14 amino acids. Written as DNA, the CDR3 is TGCGCCAGCAGCCGGATTAGCTCCTACAATGAGCAGTTCTTC. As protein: CASSRISSYNEQFF.

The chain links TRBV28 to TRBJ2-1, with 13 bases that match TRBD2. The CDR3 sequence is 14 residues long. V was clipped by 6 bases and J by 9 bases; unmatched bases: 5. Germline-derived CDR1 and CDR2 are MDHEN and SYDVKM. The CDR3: CASSGLAGEVEQFF. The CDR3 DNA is TGTGCCAGCAGCGGACTAGCGGGAGAGGTTGAGCAGTTCTTC.

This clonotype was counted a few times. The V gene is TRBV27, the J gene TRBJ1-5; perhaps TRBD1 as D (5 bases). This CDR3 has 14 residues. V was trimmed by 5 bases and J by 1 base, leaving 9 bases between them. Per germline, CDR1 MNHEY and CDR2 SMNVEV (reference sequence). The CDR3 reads CASSLRQSNQPQHF. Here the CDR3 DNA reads TGTGCCAGCAGTCTTAGACAGAGCAATCAGCCCCAGCATTTT.

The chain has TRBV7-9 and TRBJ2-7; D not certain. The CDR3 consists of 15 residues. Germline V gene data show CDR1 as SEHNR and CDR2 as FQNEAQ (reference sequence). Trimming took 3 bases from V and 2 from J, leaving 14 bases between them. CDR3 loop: CASSFTFGSPYEQYF. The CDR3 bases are TGTGCCAGCAGCTTTACCTTTGGTTCACCCTACGAGCAGTACTTC.

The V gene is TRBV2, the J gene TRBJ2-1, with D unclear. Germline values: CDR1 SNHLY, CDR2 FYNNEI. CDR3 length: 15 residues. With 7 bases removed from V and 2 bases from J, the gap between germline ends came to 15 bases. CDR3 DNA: TGTGCCAGCACTAGGAGTCCCGACGCCTACAATGAGCAGTTCTTC. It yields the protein CASTRSPDAYNEQFF.

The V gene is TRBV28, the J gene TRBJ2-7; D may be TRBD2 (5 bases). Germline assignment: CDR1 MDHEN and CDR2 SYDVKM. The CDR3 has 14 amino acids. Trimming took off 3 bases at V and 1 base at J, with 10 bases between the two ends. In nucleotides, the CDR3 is TGTGCCAGCAGTTTTCGGGGAAGGTCCTACGAGCAGTACTTC. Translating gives CASSFRGRSYEQYF.

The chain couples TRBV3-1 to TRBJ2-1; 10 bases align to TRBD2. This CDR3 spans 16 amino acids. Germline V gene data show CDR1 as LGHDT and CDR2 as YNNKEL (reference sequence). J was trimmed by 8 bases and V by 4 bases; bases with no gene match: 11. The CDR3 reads CASSRPIAGGRDEQFF. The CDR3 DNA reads TGTGCCAGCAGCCGCCCTATAGCGGGAGGTCGCGATGAGCAGTTCTTC.